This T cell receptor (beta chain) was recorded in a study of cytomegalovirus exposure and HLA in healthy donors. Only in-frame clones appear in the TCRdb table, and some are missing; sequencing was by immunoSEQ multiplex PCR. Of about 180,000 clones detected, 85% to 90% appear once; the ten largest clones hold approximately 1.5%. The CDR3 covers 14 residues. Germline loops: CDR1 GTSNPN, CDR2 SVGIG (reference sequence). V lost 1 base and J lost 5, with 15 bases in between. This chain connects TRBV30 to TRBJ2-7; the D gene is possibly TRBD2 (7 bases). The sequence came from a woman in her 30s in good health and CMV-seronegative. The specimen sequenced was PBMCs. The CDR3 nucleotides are TGTGCCTGGAGTGGGGACACCCGGGGGGACGAGCAGTACTTC. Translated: CAWSGDTRGDEQYF.